This T cell receptor (beta chain) was sequenced for a study of shared clonotypes between healthy human individuals. General study results and limits: Across a few donors, naive CD4 shared around 5%, naive CD8 3.5% to 4%, memory CD4 roughly 2.2%, memory CD8 over 0.3%.

From germline, CDR1 is SGHRS and CDR2 YFSETQ. This CDR3 contains 15 residues. The V and J ends lost 4 bases and 4 bases, in that order; junction bases with no gene match: 9. In this sample, this clone turned up once. The antigen is undetermined. Profiled with immunoSEQ multiplex PCR; TCRdb holds only in-frame clones, not every one. The sample has a few million clones; more than 90% are singletons. This rearrangement joins TRBV5-1 to TRBJ1-1; 8 bases agree with TRBD1. Sequencing was done on a sample of naive CD4+ T cells sorted from blood. Subset meaning: CD45RA+ positively selected. The TCR comes from a man aged 18 to 35 in good health. The CDR3 here is CASSTSGGLGTEAFF. The CDR3 bases are TGCGCCAGCAGCACCTCAGGGGGCTTGGGCACTGAAGCTTTCTTT.